This T cell receptor beta chain is drawn from a study of blood T cell repertoires in COVID-19. Measured with immunoSEQ multiplex PCR; TCRdb has only the in-frame clones, and not every one. The sample records 220,000 or so clones, over 80% being singletons. The receptor comes from a man between 45 and 60 years old who had been exposed to COVID-19. The specimen sequenced was PBMCs or T cells enriched from blood (not recorded which).

The CDR3 here is CASSERTGTGELFF. DNA for the CDR3: TGTGCCAGCAGCGAAAGGACAGGGACCGGGGAGCTGTTTTTT. The chain recombines TRBV9 with TRBJ2-2; 8 bases match TRBD1. The junction had 3 bases not matched to a gene; V was cut back by 3 bases and J by 5 bases. CDR3 length: 14 residues. Per germline, CDR1 SGDLS and CDR2 YYNGEE. Full variable domain (outside the CDR3, taken from reference TRBV9 and TRBJ2-2): DSGVTQTPKHLITATGQRVTLRCSPRSGDLSVYWYQQSLDQGLQFLIQYYNGEERAKGNILERFSAQQFPDLHSELNLSSLELGDSALYFCASSERTGTGELFFGEGSRLTVL.